Listed here are 32 T cell receptor beta chains from one sample, sequenced in a study of siplizumab effects on memory and regulatory T cells. Method: immunoSEQ multiplex PCR; TCRdb's copy keeps in-frame clones and lacks some. The sample carries about 100,000 clones, more than 85% recorded once. The sample taken for sequencing was CD4+ T cells sorted from blood. These receptors all come from a human donor in good health.

J is TRBJ1-2 and V is TRBV19; 9 nucleotides agree with TRBD1. The CDR3 runs to 13 residues. After removal of 6 bases from V and 8 bases from J, the junction contained 7 bases not matched to a gene. The germline V gene encodes CDR1 LNHDA and CDR2 SQIVND (reference sequence). CDR3 nucleotide sequence: TGTGCCAGTAGCCAACAGGGGGCTCCCGGCTACACCTTC. Translating gives CASSQQGAPGYTF.

This chain joins TRBV19 and TRBJ1-5, with a tentative D call TRBD1 (5 bases). V gave up 2 bases and J gave up 1 base, with 6 bases separating them. This CDR3 is 14 amino acids long. Germline V lookup: CDR1 LNHDA, CDR2 SQIVND (reference sequence). In DNA, the CDR3 is TGTGCCAGTAGTATACAGGGAAGCAATCAGCCCCAGCATTTT. The encoded protein is CASSIQGSNQPQHF.

The chain links TRBV7-2 to TRBJ2-6, with D unresolved. The CDR3 runs 15 residues. Germline assignment: CDR1 SGHTA and CDR2 FQGNSA. The V gene lost 4 bases and the J gene lost 0 bases, with 7 bases spanning the gap. CDR3 sequence: CASSSLPSGANVLTF. The CDR3 DNA sequence: TGTGCCAGCAGCTCGTTACCCTCTGGGGCCAACGTCCTGACTTTC.

The V and J genes are TRBV19 and TRBJ1-5; 11 bases line up with TRBD1. Germline values: CDR1 LNHDA, CDR2 SQIVND (reference sequence). The CDR3 is 16 residues long. J gave up 0 bases and V 7 bases, and 5 bases lay outside the gene matches. Here the CDR3 DNA reads TGTGCCAGTATAGGACAGGGGGCCTATAGCAATCAGCCCCAGCATTTT. Amino acids: CASIGQGAYSNQPQHF.

This sequence joins TRBV18 and TRBJ1-1; 8 bases match TRBD1. The junction had 13 bases not matched to a gene; V was cut back by 4 bases and J by 3 bases. The germline V gene encodes CDR1 KGHSH and CDR2 LQKENI. This CDR3 is 17 amino acids long. Here the CDR3 DNA reads TGTGCCAGCTCACGCAGACAGGGGATTGAGGGGGACACTGAAGCTTTCTTT. Encoded protein: CASSRRQGIEGDTEAFF.

This chain uses TRBV10-2 with TRBJ2-7; D not resolved. Germline CDR1 WSHSY, CDR2 SAAADI. The CDR3 contains 12 residues. Trimming pared 8 bases from V and 0 bases from J, leaving 8 bases between. This CDR3 reads CASGEISYEQYF. The CDR3, as DNA: TGCGCCAGCGGGGAAATCTCCTACGAGCAGTACTTC.

This clone showed up just a few times. The gene calls are TRBV10-3 and TRBJ1-1, with D maybe TRBD1 (5 bases). V gave up 6 bases and J gave up 1 base, with 6 bases separating them. Germline V gene sequence: CDR1 ENHRY, CDR2 SYGVKD. The CDR3 loop spans 12 amino acids. The CDR3 region has the DNA TGTGCCATCAGGACAGCGAACACTGAAGCTTTCTTT. Translating it yields CAIRTANTEAFF.

The DNA of the CDR3 is TGTGCCAGTAGAGAGCAGGGGGCTAACTATGGCTACACCTTC. This codes for CASREQGANYGYTF. V is TRBV19 and J is TRBJ1-2; 7 nucleotides match TRBD1. CDR1 is LNHDA, CDR2 SQIVND, per germline (reference sequence). V shed 6 bases and J 0 bases; nucleotides not matched to a gene: 4. The CDR3 consists of 14 residues.

This clone came up once. The gene calls are TRBV7-3 and TRBJ2-3; 10 bases agree with TRBD2. After removal of 6 bases from V and 1 base from J, the junction contained 7 bases not matched to a gene. Per germline, CDR1 SGHTA and CDR2 FQGTGA. The CDR3 runs 16 residues. CDR3 DNA sequence: TGTGCCAGCAGTACCAAGCGGGGGGGTCGCACAGATACGCAGTATTTT. Encoded protein: CASSTKRGGRTDTQYF.

This clone was seen just once. The chain couples TRBV19 to TRBJ2-3; D may be TRBD2 (7 bases). Trimming stripped 7 bases from V and 7 bases from J, with 18 bases between. Per germline, CDR1 LNHDA and CDR2 SQIVND (reference sequence). This CDR3 spans 14 amino acids. The CDR3 region is CASTARGGRNTQYF. DNA of the CDR3: TGTGCCAGTACCGCTAGGGGGGGCAGAAATACGCAGTATTTT. Full variable domain (rest looked up from reference TRBV19 and TRBJ2-3): DGGITQSPKYLFRKEGQNVTLSCEQNLNHDAMYWYRQDPGQGLRLIYYSQIVNDFQKGDIAEGYSVSREKKESFPLTVTSAQKNPTAFYLCASTARGGRNTQYFGPGTRLTVL.

The chain has TRBV15 and TRBJ2-5; the match to TRBD2 covers 8 bases. CDR3 size: 13 residues. V lost 3 bases, J lost 7 bases, and 4 bases stayed unmatched. CDR1 is LNHNV and CDR2 is YYDKDF in the germline V gene (reference sequence). CDR3 loop: CATSRDTSGTQYF. The CDR3 DNA is TGTGCCACCAGCAGGGATACTAGCGGGACCCAGTACTTC.

The chain links TRBV29-1 to TRBJ1-2; 7 bases map to TRBD1. The junction had 7 bases not matched to a gene; V was cut back by 5 bases and J by 4 bases. This CDR3 has 13 amino acids. Germline V lookup: CDR1 SQVTM, CDR2 ANQGSEA. This CDR3 reads CSVLRGGGYGYTF. In nucleotides, the CDR3 is TGCAGCGTTCTAAGAGGGGGCGGCTATGGCTACACCTTC.

V is TRBV9 and J is TRBJ2-3; 9 bases line up with TRBD2. After removal of 4 bases from V and 6 bases from J, the junction contained 18 bases not matched to a gene. CDR3 length: 18 amino acids. Germline V gene lookup returns CDR1 SGDLS and CDR2 YYNGEE. This chain's CDR3 is CASSPRLRGGGAQDTQYF. In nucleotides, the CDR3 is TGTGCCAGCAGCCCTCGACTTAGGGGCGGGGGGGCTCAGGATACGCAGTATTTT. Full variable domain (missing parts from reference TRBV9 and TRBJ2-3): DSGVTQTPKHLITATGQRVTLRCSPRSGDLSVYWYQQSLDQGLQFLIQYYNGEERAKGNILERFSAQQFPDLHSELNLSSLELGDSALYFCASSPRLRGGGAQDTQYFGPGTRLTVL.

The chain has TRBV7-2 and TRBJ1-5; a weak D match, TRBD1 (5 bases). Trimming cost V 1 base and J 6 bases, with 13 bases left between them. The germline V gene encodes CDR1 SGHTA and CDR2 FQGNSA. The length of the CDR3 is 15 residues. Written as DNA, the CDR3 is TGTGCCAGCAGCTTAGGGGAGGGGATGGGTCAGCCCCAGCATTTT. Amino acids: CASSLGEGMGQPQHF.

This clone was counted a single time. The chain is built from TRBV9 and TRBJ1-2; TRBD1 aligns across 7 bases. The CDR3 contains 15 residues. Per germline, CDR1 SGDLS and CDR2 YYNGEE. With 3 bases clipped from V and 8 bases from J, the junction kept 13 bases outside the gene matches. In nucleotides, the CDR3 is TGTGCCAGCAGCGAGCGGGGAGGGGGCGCGGAAGGCTACACCTTC. Translated, it gives CASSERGGGAEGYTF.

This rearrangement joins TRBV6-1 to TRBJ1-1; D ambiguous. Trimming cost V 7 bases and J 1 base, with 10 bases left between them. CDR1 is MNHNS and CDR2 is SASEGT in the germline V gene. The CDR3 loop spans 13 amino acids. The CDR3 spells CASTRRENTEAFF. CDR3 coding DNA: TGTGCCAGCACACGCCGGGAGAACACTGAAGCTTTCTTT.

The sample holds a few counts of this clone. The chain employs TRBV30 and TRBJ1-5; no clear D gene. Between the trimmed V and J ends, which lost 1 base and 1 base, there was a span of 8 bases. Germline loops: CDR1 GTSNPN, CDR2 SVGIG (reference sequence). CDR3 length: 14 amino acids. CDR3 bases: TGTGCCTGGAGTGCCGGAGGAAGCAATCAGCCCCAGCATTTT. This sequence encodes CAWSAGGSNQPQHF.

This rearrangement joins TRBV29-1 to TRBJ1-1; TRBD1 might be the D (6 bases). V was shortened by 4 bases and J by 5 bases, with 11 bases between the two germline ends. Germline-derived CDR1 and CDR2 are SQVTM and ANQGSEA. This CDR3 is built from 12 residues. CDR3 in amino acids: CSVVRGWTEAFF. CDR3 in DNA: TGCAGCGTTGTAAGGGGGTGGACTGAAGCTTTCTTT.

As to this clone: Different DNA sequences within this sample yield the same CDR3. The chain uses TRBV5-4 and TRBJ2-5; no definite D call. The CDR3 runs to 13 residues. Trimming removed 0 bases at V and 2 bases at J, with 5 bases between. Germline lookup yields CDR1 SGHNT and CDR2 YYREEE (reference sequence). CDR3 DNA sequence: TGTGCCAGCAGCTTGGCGCAGCAAGAGACCCAGTACTTC. Protein product: CASSLAQQETQYF.

Turning to this clone: Germline and junction disagree at one end, which may indicate a read error. This sequence joins TRBV2 and TRBJ2-1; D gene unclear. The V gene's germline CDR1 is SNHLY and CDR2 FYNNEI. This CDR3 has 11 amino acids. DNA for the CDR3: TGCGGCGGACCCATCTACAATGAGCAGTTCTTC. Its protein product is CGGPIYNEQFF.

The chain links TRBV2 to TRBJ2-5; D may be TRBD1 (6 bases). This CDR3 has 12 amino acids. Trimming cost V 5 bases and J 2 bases, with 6 bases left between them. Germline CDR1 reads SNHLY; CDR2 reads FYNNEI. CDR3 protein: CASSRGQETQYF. The CDR3 coding sequence is TGTGCCAGCAGTAGGGGGCAAGAGACCCAGTACTTC.

This chain uses TRBV29-1 with TRBJ2-7; D is perhaps TRBD2 (5 bases). CDR1 is SQVTM, CDR2 ANQGSEA, per germline. The germline V and J ends were trimmed by 8 bases and 3 bases, with 14 bases remaining between them. The CDR3 has 12 amino acids. In DNA form, the CDR3 reads TGCAGCTCGAAGACTGGGAGCTACGAGCAGTACTTC. It yields the protein CSSKTGSYEQYF.

The V gene is TRBV5-1, the J gene TRBJ2-2; D is perhaps TRBD1 (6 bases). Germline V gives CDR1 SGHRS, CDR2 YFSETQ. This CDR3 comprises 15 residues. V was shortened by 4 bases and J by 3 bases, with 13 bases between the two germline ends. CDR3 amino acids: CASSPRGGDTGELFF. The CDR3 DNA follows: TGCGCCAGCAGCCCCCGAGGGGGTGACACCGGGGAGCTGTTTTTT.

The chain employs TRBV6-5 and TRBJ2-3; 7 bases are shared with TRBD1. This CDR3 contains 15 residues. Germline loops: CDR1 MNHEY, CDR2 SVGAGI. V lost 5 bases and J lost 5; bases outside the gene matches: 10. CDR3 in DNA: TGTGCCAGCAGTAAAGAGAGGGGGCGCGGAGATACGCAGTATTTT. Translation gives CASSKERGRGDTQYF.

The V and J genes are TRBV14 and TRBJ1-1, with D possibly TRBD1 on 5 matching bases. The CDR3 has 13 residues. CDR1 SGHDN and CDR2 FVKESK come from the germline V gene. Trimming took off 0 bases at V and 5 bases at J, with 7 bases between the two ends. The CDR3 DNA reads TGTGCCAGCAGCCAAGAGTGGGGGACTGAAGCTTTCTTT. This sequence encodes CASSQEWGTEAFF.

On this clone: The same CDR3 arises from other DNA sequences in this sample as well. CDR3 sequence reads: CASSGDRSYEQYF. In nucleotides, the CDR3 is TGTGCCAGCAGTGGGGACAGATCCTACGAGCAGTACTTC. This chain joins TRBV2 and TRBJ2-7; 7 bases match TRBD1. Trimming removed 4 bases from V and 1 base from J; junction bases left unmatched: 1. Looked up from germline, CDR1 is SNHLY and CDR2 is FYNNEI. This CDR3 is built from 13 residues.

This sequence joins TRBV28 and TRBJ2-5; a possible D gene is TRBD1 (6 bases). The germline CDR1 and CDR2 sequences are MDHEN and SYDVKM. Between the trimmed V and J ends, which lost 7 bases and 5 bases, there was a span of 23 bases. The CDR3 extends over 16 amino acids. In nucleotides, the CDR3 is TGTGCCAGCACCGCCCGGGACATAGGGCTTCGGGAGACCCAGTACTTC. Its protein is CASTARDIGLRETQYF.

The chain links TRBV7-3 to TRBJ2-1, with D possibly TRBD1 on 6 matching bases. The CDR3 is made up of 17 amino acids. Germline CDR1 reads SGHTA; CDR2 reads FQGTGA. V gave up 1 base and J gave up 8 bases, with 21 bases separating them. The CDR3 nucleotides are TGTGCCAGCAGCTTAAGTCCGGCAGGGGTCTTTGTGGATGAGCAGTTCTTC. Amino acid sequence: CASSLSPAGVFVDEQFF.

This sequence joins TRBV12-5 and TRBJ1-5; 8 nucleotides align to TRBD1. The CDR3 runs 15 residues. Trimming took 6 bases from V and 3 from J; bases not matched to a gene: 7. Per germline, CDR1 LGHNT and CDR2 FRNRAP. CDR3 nucleotides: TGTGCTAGTGGACAGGGGGTTGCAGTCAATCAGCCCCAGCATTTT. This gives the protein CASGQGVAVNQPQHF. Using reference TRBV12-5 and TRBJ1-5 for the parts outside the CDR3, the full variable domain is DARVTQTPRHKVTEMGQEVTMRCQPILGHNTVFWYRQTMMQGLELLAYFRNRAPLDDSGMPKDRFSAEMPDATLATLKIQPSEPRDSAVYFCASGQGVAVNQPQHFGDGTRLSIL.

In its sample, this clone was seen a few times. V gene TRBV7-9 combines with J gene TRBJ1-6; no definite D call. This CDR3 has 12 residues. CDR1 is SEHNR and CDR2 is FQNEAQ in the germline V gene (reference sequence). Between the trimmed V and J ends, which lost 5 bases and 8 bases, there was a span of 7 bases. The CDR3 is CASSLNYSPLHF. For the CDR3, the DNA is TGTGCCAGCAGCCTTAACTATTCACCCCTCCACTTT.

J is TRBJ2-3 and V is TRBV27; maybe TRBD2 (5 bases). V gave up 3 bases and J gave up 1 base, with 8 bases separating them. This CDR3 region has 14 residues. The germline V gene has CDR1 MNHEY and CDR2 SMNVEV (reference sequence). CDR3 DNA sequence: TGTGCCAGCAGTTTTTTTAGCGGCACAGATACGCAGTATTTT. This gives the protein CASSFFSGTDTQYF.

This sequence joins TRBV2 and TRBJ2-6; D possibly uses TRBD1 or TRBD2 (5 bases each). The length of the CDR3 is 15 residues. The germline CDR1 and CDR2 sequences are SNHLY and FYNNEI. V lost 5 bases and J 3 bases, leaving 11 bases between the germline ends. Here the CDR3 DNA reads TGTGCCAGCAGTCCCGGGGCGCTTGGGGCCAACGTCCTGACTTTC. Residues: CASSPGALGANVLTF.